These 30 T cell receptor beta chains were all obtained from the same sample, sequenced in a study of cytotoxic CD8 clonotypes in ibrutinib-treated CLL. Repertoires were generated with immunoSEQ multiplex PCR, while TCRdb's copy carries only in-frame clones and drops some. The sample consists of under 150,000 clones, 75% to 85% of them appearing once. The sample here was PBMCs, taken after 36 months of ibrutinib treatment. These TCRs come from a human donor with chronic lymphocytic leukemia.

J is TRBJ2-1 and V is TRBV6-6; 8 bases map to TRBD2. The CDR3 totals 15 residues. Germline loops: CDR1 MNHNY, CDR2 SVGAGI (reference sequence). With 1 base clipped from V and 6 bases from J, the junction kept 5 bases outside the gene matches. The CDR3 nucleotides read TGTGCCAGCAGTTACTTCCGGGGGGGCACCAATGAGCAGTTCTTC. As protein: CASSYFRGGTNEQFF.

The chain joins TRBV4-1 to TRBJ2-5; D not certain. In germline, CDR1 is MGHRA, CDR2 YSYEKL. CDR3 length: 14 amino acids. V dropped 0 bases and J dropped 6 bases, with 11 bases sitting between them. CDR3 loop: CASSQERLSKTQYF. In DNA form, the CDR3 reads TGCGCCAGCAGCCAAGAACGTCTTTCGAAGACCCAGTACTTC.

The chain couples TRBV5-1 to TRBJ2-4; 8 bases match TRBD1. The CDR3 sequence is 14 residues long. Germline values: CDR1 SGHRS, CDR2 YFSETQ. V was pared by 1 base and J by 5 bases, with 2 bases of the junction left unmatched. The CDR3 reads CASSLTGGENIQYF. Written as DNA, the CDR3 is TGCGCCAGCAGCTTGACAGGGGGTGAAAACATTCAGTACTTC.

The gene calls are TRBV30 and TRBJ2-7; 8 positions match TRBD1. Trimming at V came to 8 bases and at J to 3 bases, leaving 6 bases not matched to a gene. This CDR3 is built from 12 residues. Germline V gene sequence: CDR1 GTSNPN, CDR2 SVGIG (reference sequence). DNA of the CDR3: TGTGCCCTAGGACAGGGAAACTACGAGCAGTACTTC. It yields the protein CALGQGNYEQYF. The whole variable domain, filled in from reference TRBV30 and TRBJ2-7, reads SQTIHQWPATLVQPVGSPLSLECTVEGTSNPNLYWYRQAAGRGLQLLFYSVGIGQISSEVPQNLSASRPQDRQFILSSKKLLLSDSGFYLCALGQGNYEQYFGPGTRLTVT.

DNA for the CDR3: TGTGCCAGCTCCCCGCCGAACCGGGACAGGGGCTACGAGCAGTACTTC. This sequence encodes CASSPPNRDRGYEQYF. The chain has TRBV18 and TRBJ2-7, with 10 bases that match TRBD1. J was trimmed by 3 bases and V by 6 bases; bases with no gene match: 11. The CDR3 consists of 16 residues. Germline CDR1 and CDR2: KGHSH and LQKENI. The entire variable domain, with the rest obtained from reference TRBV18 and TRBJ2-7, is as follows: NAGVMQNPRHLVRRRGQEARLRCSPMKGHSHVYWYRQLPEEGLKFMVYLQKENIIDESGMPKERFSAEFPKEGPSILRIQQVVRGDSAAYFCASSPPNRDRGYEQYFGPGTRLTVT.

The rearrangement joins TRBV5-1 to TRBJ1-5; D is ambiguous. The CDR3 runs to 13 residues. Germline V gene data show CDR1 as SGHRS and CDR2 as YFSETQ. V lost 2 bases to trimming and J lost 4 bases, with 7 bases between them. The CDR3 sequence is CASSLQPNQPQHF. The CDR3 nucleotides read TGCGCCAGCAGCTTACAGCCAAATCAGCCCCAGCATTTT.

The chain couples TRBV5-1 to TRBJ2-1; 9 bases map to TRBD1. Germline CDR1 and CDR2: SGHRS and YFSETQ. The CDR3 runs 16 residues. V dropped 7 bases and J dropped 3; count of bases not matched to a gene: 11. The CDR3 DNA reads TGCGCCAGCTCCAAGGGCGGGACAGGGAACTACAATGAGCAGTTCTTC. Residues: CASSKGGTGNYNEQFF.

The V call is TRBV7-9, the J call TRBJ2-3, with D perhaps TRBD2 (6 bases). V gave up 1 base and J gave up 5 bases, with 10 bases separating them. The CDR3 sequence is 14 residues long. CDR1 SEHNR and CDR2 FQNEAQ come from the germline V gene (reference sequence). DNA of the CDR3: TGTGCCAGCAGCTTAGACCCAGCGGGAGATACGCAGTATTTT. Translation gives CASSLDPAGDTQYF. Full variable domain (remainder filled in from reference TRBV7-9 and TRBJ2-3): DTGVSQNPRHKITKRGQNVTFRCDPISEHNRLYWYRQTLGQGPEFLTYFQNEAQLEKSRLLSDRFSAERPKGSFSTLEIQRTEQGDSAMYLCASSLDPAGDTQYFGPGTRLTVL.

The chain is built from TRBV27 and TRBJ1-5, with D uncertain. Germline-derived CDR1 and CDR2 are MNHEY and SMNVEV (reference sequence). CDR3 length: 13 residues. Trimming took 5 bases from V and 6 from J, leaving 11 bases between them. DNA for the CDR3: TGTGCCAGCAGTCCAGCGCCGCGTCAGCCCCAGCATTTT. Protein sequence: CASSPAPRQPQHF.

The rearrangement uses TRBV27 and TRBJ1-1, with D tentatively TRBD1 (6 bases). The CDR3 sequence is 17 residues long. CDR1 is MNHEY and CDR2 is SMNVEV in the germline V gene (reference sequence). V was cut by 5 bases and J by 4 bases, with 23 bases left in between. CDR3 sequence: CASSLTGQLRVGTEAFF. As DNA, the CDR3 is TGTGCCAGCAGTCTCACCGGACAGCTCAGGGTGGGCACTGAAGCTTTCTTT.

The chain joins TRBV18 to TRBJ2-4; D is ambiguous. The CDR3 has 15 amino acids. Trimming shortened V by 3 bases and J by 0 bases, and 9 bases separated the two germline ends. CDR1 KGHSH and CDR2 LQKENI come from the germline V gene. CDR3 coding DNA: TGTGCCAGCTCACCGACCGCGATAGCCAAAAACATTCAGTACTTC. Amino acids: CASSPTAIAKNIQYF.

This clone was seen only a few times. The CDR3 nucleotides are TGTGCCAGCAGTGGGGGTGAAGGATGGGTCAACTATGGCTACACCTTC. Its protein is CASSGGEGWVNYGYTF. The chain is built from TRBV2 and TRBJ1-2, with no clear D. Germline-derived CDR1 and CDR2 are SNHLY and FYNNEI. V lost 4 bases to trimming and J lost 2 bases, with 17 bases between them. This CDR3 region has 16 residues.

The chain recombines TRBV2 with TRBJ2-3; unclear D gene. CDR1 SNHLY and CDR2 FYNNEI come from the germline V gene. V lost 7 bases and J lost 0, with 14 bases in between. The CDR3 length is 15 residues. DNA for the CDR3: TGTGCCAGCACCTTTAGGGAATCTAGCACAGATACGCAGTATTTT. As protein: CASTFRESSTDTQYF.

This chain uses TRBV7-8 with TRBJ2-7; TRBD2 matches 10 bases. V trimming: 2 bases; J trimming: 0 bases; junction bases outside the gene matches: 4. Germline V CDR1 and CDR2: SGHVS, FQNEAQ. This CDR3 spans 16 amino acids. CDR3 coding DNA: TGTGCCAGCAGCTTAACTAGCGGGACGAGCTCCTACGAGCAGTACTTC. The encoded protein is CASSLTSGTSSYEQYF.

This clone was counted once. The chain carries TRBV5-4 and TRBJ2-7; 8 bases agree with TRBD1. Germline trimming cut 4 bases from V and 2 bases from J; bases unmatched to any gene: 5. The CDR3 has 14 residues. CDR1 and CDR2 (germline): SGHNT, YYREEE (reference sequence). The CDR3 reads CASSTRQGPYEQYF. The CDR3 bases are TGTGCCAGCAGCACCAGACAGGGGCCCTACGAGCAGTACTTC.

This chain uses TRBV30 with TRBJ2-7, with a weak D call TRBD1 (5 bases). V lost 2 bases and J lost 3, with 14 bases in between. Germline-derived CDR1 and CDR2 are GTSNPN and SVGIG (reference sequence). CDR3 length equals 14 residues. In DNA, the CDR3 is TGTGCCTGGAGTAGAGGCAGGGCGTACTACGAGCAGTACTTC. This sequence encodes CAWSRGRAYYEQYF.

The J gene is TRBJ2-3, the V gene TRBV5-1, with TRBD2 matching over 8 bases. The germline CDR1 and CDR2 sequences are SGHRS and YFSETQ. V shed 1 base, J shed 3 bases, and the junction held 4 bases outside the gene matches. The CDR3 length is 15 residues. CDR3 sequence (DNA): TGCGCCAGCAGCTTGCCCAGCGGGAGTACAGATACGCAGTATTTT. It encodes CASSLPSGSTDTQYF.

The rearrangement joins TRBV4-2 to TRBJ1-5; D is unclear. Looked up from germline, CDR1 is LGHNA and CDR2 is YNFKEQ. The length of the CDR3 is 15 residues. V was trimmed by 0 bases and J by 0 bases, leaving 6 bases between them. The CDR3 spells CASSQDWDSNQPQHF. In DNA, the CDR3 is TGTGCCAGCAGCCAAGACTGGGATAGCAATCAGCCCCAGCATTTT.

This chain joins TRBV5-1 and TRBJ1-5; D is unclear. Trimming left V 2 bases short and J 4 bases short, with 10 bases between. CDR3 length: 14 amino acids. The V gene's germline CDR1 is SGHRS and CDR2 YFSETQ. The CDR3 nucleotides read TGCGCCAGCAGCTTAAGGACCGAGAATCAGCCCCAGCATTTT. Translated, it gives CASSLRTENQPQHF.

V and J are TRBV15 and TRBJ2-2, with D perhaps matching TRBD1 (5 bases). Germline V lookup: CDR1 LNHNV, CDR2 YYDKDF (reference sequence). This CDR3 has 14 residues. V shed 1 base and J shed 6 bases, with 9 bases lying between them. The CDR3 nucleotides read TGTGCCACCAGCAGAGTACAGGTCGCCGGGGAGCTGTTTTTT. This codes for CATSRVQVAGELFF.

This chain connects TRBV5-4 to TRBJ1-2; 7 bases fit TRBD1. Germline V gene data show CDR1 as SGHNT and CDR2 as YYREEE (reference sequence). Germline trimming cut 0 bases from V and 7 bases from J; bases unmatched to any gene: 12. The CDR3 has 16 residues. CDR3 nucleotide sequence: TGTGCCAGCAGCTTGGTAGGGGACAGCCCCCTTTTTGGCTACACCTTC. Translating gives CASSLVGDSPLFGYTF.

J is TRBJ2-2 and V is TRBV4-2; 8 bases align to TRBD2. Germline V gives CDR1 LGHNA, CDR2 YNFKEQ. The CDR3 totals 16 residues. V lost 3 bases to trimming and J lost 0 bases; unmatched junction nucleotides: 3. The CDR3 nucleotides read TGTGCCAGCAGCCACCATAGCGGGACGAACACCGGGGAGCTGTTTTTT. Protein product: CASSHHSGTNTGELFF.

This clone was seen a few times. The CDR3 coding sequence is TGTGCCAGCAGTCTAGAGTTCGGCTACACCTTC. The encoded protein is CASSLEFGYTF. The V gene is TRBV2, the J gene TRBJ1-2; D gene unclear. This CDR3 is 11 amino acids long. CDR1 SNHLY and CDR2 FYNNEI come from the germline V gene. V was pared by 5 bases and J by 8 bases, with 9 bases between.

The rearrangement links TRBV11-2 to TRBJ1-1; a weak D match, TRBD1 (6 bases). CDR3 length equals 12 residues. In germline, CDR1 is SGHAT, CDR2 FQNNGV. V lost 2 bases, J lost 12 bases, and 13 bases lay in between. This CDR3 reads CASSLQGTMTFF. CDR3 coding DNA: TGTGCCAGCAGCTTACAAGGGACAATGACTTTCTTT.

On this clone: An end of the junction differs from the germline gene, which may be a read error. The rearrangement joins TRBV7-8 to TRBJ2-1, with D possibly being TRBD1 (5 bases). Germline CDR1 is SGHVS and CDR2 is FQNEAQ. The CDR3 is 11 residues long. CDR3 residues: CASSLTGTELF. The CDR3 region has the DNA TGTGCCAGCAGCTTAACAGGAACCGAACTCTTC.

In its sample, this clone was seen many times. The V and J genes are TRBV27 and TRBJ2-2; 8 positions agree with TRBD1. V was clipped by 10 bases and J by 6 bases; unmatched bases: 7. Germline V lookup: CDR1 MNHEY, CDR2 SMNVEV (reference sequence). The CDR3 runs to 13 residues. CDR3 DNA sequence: TGTGCCACCCAGACAGGGGATGCCGGGGAGCTGTTTTTT. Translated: CATQTGDAGELFF.

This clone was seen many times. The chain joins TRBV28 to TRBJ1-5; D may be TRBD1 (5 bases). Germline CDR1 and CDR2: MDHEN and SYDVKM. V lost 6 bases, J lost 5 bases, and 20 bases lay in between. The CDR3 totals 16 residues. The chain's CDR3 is CASRGKGLEGHQPQHF. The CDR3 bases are TGTGCCAGCAGGGGAAAGGGACTAGAGGGGCATCAGCCCCAGCATTTT.

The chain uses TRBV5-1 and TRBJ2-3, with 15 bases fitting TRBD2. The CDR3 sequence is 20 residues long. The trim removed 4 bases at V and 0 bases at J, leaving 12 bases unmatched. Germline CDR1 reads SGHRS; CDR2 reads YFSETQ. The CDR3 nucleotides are TGCGCCAGCAGCCCTCGGCGGACTAGCGGGGGGGGCACTAGCACAGATACGCAGTATTTT. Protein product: CASSPRRTSGGGTSTDTQYF.

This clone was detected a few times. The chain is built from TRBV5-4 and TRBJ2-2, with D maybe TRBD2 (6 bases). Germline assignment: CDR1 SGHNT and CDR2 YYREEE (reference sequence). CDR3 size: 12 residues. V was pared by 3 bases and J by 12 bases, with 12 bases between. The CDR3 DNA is TGTGCCAGCAGCTGGGGGGTGTCGAAGCTGTTTTTT. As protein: CASSWGVSKLFF. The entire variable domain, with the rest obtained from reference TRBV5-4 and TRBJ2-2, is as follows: ETGVTQSPTHLIKTRGQQVTLRCSSQSGHNTVSWYQQALGQGPQFIFQYYREEENGRGNFPPRFSGLQFPNYSSELNVNALELDDSALYLCASSWGVSKLFFGEGSRLTVL.

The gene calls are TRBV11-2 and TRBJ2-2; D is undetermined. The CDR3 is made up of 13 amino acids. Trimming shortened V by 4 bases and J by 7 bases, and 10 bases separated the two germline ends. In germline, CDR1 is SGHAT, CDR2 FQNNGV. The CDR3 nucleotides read TGTGCCAGCAGCTCTCCTAAAAGCGGGGAGCTGTTTTTT. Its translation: CASSSPKSGELFF.